The sample holds many counts of the clone carrying this TCR beta chain. Its antigen remains unknown. The germline V gene has CDR1 MDHEN and CDR2 SYDVKM. Trimming stripped 7 bases from V and 1 base from J, with 10 bases between. This CDR3 region has 13 residues. The source of the sample is a study of CD8 T cells in ankylosing spondylitis. Broader study findings: Disease-associated clones were CD8+ and fairly uncommon in peripheral blood. According to the report, clones linked to the disease were significantly enriched in matched synovial fluid samples taken from ankylosing spondylitis patients. A motif in TCR beta, a set of 8 or 9 highly homologous variants, appeared characteristic of ankylosing spondylitis blood.

Quantitative 5'-RACE with molecular barcodes generated TCR beta libraries. TCRdb recomputed calls from the 5' RACE reads with MiXCR, one row per CDR3 protein. The sample carries roughly 350,000 distinct CDR3 sequences, less than 10% recorded once. The V call is TRBV28, the J call TRBJ1-1, with D perhaps matching TRBD1 (5 bases). Sample: blood, either unsorted or a sorted T cell fraction (not recorded which). This sequence originates from a male donor with ankylosing spondylitis. Written as DNA, the CDR3 is TGTGCCAGCAACCCAGACAGGAACACTGAAGCTTTCTTT. It codes for CASNPDRNTEAFF.